What follows is one T cell receptor (beta chain) and its context. This clone was seen more than once but under ten times. Its target antigen remains unknown. Base qualities were left out, and no much larger clone turns up one base away. The receptor library was made with the immunoSEQ multiplex PCR assay. In the source study's methods: A statistical classification framework was built for diagnosing cytomegalovirus status from the catalog of TCR beta chain sequences. In TCRdb, the immuneACCESS table is reduced to in-frame sequences with V and J assigned. These tables do not hold every clone; where another copy was compared, an unresolved V gene accounts for under half, and the others remain unexplained. V, J and clone size reflect that table, while D and trimming were determined from the DNA. The sample data list about 160,000 clones, and around 85% of these were observed just once. 5.5% to 6% of the sample rests with the top ten.

Inclusive of the bounding cysteine and phenylalanine, the CDR3 is 15 residues long. The sequence is cut down to CDR3 DNA, 45 bases in frame from base 1. V drops 3 bases and J drops 4 bases, leaving 15 bases in between. The germline V gene (reference sequence) provides CDR1 LNHDA and CDR2 SQIVND. The data stem from a study of cytomegalovirus exposure and HLA in healthy donors (dated by TCRdb to the late 2010s). Broadly, across the study: A later analysis indicated that the 130 or so validation repertoires were generated on the platform also employed for the roughly 720 repertoires of the first cohort. High-throughput TCR immunosequencing, statistical association of individual TCRs with disease status, and machine learning were combined to predict cytomegalovirus infection status. The study aimed to test whether signatures of past pathogen exposure could be identified by cataloging public T cell receptors. In addition to the first cohort of 666 subjects, a separate validation cohort of approximately 130 different subjects was used.

On the study overall, not on this receptor specifically: In the study, approximately 150 TCR beta chains were listed as associated with cytomegalovirus. A later analysis found that TCRs clustered in the first cohort also tended to co-occur in the 120 validation repertoires, with just under 95% of cluster scores above 0. According to the authors, the approach could potentially be generalized to other disease states and immunological phenotypes. A later analysis had no HLA typing for the validation cohort, so co-occurrence there was scored across all 110 or so repertoires. In vitro tests confirmed that a few of the cytomegalovirus-associated TCR beta chains recognize cytomegalovirus antigens. Most TCR sequences were observed very rarely across donors, whereas some public TCRs were present in many individuals. The classifier was reported to diagnose cytomegalovirus status with high specificity and sensitivity in both the original cohort and the validation cohort.

Separate from the roughly 630-subject first cohort, the validation cohort of 90 to 150 subjects was the group to which the donors belonged. The rearrangement combines TRBV19 with TRBJ1-1, with a weak D call of TRBD1 (5 bases match). Source material: PBMCs. The sequence derives from a woman between 25 and 40 years old in good health and CMV-seronegative. Here the CDR3 is given as CASSIAGNGATEAFF. The sequenced DNA is TGTGCCAGTAGTATCGCAGGGAATGGAGCCACTGAAGCTTTCTTT.